These T cell receptor beta chains were read from a single sample in a study of T cell responses to AZD1222 COVID-19 vaccine. Method: immunoSEQ multiplex PCR; TCRdb's copy keeps in-frame clones and lacks some. The sample has approximately 130,000 clones; nearly 95% are singletons. Sequenced here: peripheral blood, sampled on day 0 of AZD1222 vaccination. The receptor set was obtained from an adult in good health. The CDR3 runs from the conserved cysteine through the conserved F or W. The D gene is left open where the match is weak. For some rows the clone size is stated as once, few or many, or as a class when expanded; others skip it.

v_call	d_call	j_call	clone_size	cdr3_aa	cdr3_nt
TRBV5-6	.	TRBJ2-1	once	CASSWGPNYNEQFF	TGTGCCAGCAGTTGGGGACCGAATTACAATGAGCAGTTCTTC
TRBV19	TRBD1	TRBJ1-2	.	CASSLQGYGYTF	TGTGCCAGTAGCCTACAGGGGTATGGCTACACCTTC
TRBV4-2	.	TRBJ1-2	.	CASSQAGQPTRAPYGYTF	TGTGCCAGCAGCCAAGCCGGGCAGCCTACCCGGGCTCCTTATGGCTACACCTTC
TRBV7-9	TRBD1	TRBJ1-1	once	CASSLDGDRYTEAFF	TGTGCCAGCAGCTTAGACGGGGACAGATACACTGAAGCTTTCTTT
TRBV12-3/TRBV12-4	.	TRBJ2-7	.	CASSGSSYEQYF	TGTGCCAGCAGTGGAAGCTCCTACGAGCAGTACTTC
TRBV6-4	TRBD2	TRBJ2-3	.	CASRFLAGEEDTQYF	TGTGCCAGCCGCTTTCTAGCGGGGGAGGAAGATACGCAGTATTTT
TRBV6-5	.	TRBJ1-3	.	CASSYSKVSGNTIYF	TGTGCCAGCAGTTACTCGAAAGTCTCTGGAAACACCATATATTTT
TRBV10-3	.	TRBJ1-1	.	CAISGGRGEAFF	TGTGCCATCAGTGGGGGCAGGGGCGAAGCTTTCTTT
TRBV18	TRBD1	TRBJ2-7	.	CASSPRTGSTYEQYF	TGTGCCAGCTCACCCCGGACAGGGTCAACCTACGAGCAGTACTTC
TRBV5-4	TRBD1	TRBJ2-1	once	CASRRDRGGSYNEQFF	TGTGCCAGCAGGCGAGACAGGGGTGGTTCCTACAATGAGCAGTTCTTC
TRBV6-5	TRBD1	TRBJ1-3	.	CASRPDRGGYTIYF	TGTGCCAGCAGACCTGACAGGGGAGGTTACACCATATATTTT
TRBV7-9	.	TRBJ1-2	.	CASSDPRDVGYTF	TGTGCCAGCAGTGATCCGAGAGATGTGGGCTACACCTTC
TRBV6-5	.	TRBJ1-6	.	CASSYSSGNSPLHF	TGTGCCAGCAGTTATTCTTCAGGGAATTCACCCCTCCACTTT
TRBV7-2	.	TRBJ1-5	.	CASSLLFRNQPQHF	TGTGCCAGCAGCTTACTTTTCCGGAATCAGCCCCAGCATTTT
TRBV5-1	TRBD1	TRBJ2-7	.	CASSSRQGHDEQYF	TGCGCCAGCAGCTCCCGACAGGGTCACGACGAGCAGTACTTC